The T cell receptor beta chain under discussion was sequenced for a study of blood T cell repertoires in COVID-19. Whole-study context: Samples of COVID-19 (acute and convalescent) were obtained from the United States, Italy and Spain.

The germline V gene has CDR1 MGHRA and CDR2 YSYEKL. Trimming took 1 base from V and 3 from J, leaving 17 bases between them. This CDR3 contains 17 residues. Original data processing: Scientists estimated how many nucleated cells there were by amplifying reference gene primers. Assay: immunoSEQ multiplex PCR; the TCRdb copy retains only in-frame clones and omits some. V and J calls and clone size come straight from that table; D and trimming were deduced from the DNA. The data hold more than 350,000 clones, with roughly 84% observed a single time. The chain uses TRBV4-1 and TRBJ2-3; maybe TRBD1 (6 bases). The sample comprised PBMCs or T cells enriched from blood (not recorded which). The receptor comes from a young woman who had been exposed to COVID-19. The CDR3 spells CASSQASGDPRTDTQYF. The CDR3 DNA sequence: TGCGCCAGCAGCCAAGCTTCAGGGGACCCCAGAACAGATACGCAGTATTTT.